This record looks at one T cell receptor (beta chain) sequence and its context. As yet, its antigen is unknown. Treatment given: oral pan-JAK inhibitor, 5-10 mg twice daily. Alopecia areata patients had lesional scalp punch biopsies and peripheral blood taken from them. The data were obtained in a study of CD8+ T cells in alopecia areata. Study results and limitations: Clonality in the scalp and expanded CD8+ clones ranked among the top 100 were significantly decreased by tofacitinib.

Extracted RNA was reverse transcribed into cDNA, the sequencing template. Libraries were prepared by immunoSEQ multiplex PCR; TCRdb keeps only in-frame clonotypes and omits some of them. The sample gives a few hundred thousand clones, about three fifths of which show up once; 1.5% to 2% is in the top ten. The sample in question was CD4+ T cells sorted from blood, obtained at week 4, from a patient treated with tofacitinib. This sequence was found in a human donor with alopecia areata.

DNA for the CDR3: TGCAGCGTCAGTTACAGCGTTTCCACGGATACGCAGTATTTT. It codes for CSVSYSVSTDTQYF. V and J are TRBV29-1 and TRBJ2-3; unclear D gene. V was shortened by 6 bases and J by 6 bases, with 19 bases between the two germline ends. Germline-derived CDR1 and CDR2 are SQVTM and ANQGSEA. This CDR3 region has 14 residues.